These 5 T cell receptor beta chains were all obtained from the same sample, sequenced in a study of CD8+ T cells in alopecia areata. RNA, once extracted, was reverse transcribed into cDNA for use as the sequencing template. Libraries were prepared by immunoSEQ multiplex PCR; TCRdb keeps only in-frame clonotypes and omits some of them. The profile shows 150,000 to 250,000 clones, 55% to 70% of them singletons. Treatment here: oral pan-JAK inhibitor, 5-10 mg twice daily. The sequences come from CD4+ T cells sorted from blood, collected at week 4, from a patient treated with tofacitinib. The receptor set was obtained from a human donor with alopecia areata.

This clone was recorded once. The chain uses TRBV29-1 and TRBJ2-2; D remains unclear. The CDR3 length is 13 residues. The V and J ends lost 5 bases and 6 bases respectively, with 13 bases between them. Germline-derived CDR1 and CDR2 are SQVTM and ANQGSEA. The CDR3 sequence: CSVRSSPAGELFF. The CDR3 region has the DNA TGCAGCGTTCGTTCCAGTCCCGCCGGGGAGCTGTTTTTT.

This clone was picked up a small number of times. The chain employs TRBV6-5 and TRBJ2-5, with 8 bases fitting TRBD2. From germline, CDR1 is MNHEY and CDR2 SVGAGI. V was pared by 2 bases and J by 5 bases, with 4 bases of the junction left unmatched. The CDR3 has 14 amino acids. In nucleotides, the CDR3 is TGTGCCAGCAGTTACGTGCGGGGGGCGGAGACCCAGTACTTC. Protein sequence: CASSYVRGAETQYF.

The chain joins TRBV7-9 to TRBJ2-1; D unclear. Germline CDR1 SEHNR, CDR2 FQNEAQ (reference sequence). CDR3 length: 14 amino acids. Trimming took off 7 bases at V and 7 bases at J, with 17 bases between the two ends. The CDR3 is CASTRTGEENEQFF. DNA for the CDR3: TGTGCCAGCACACGTACGGGCGAGGAGAATGAGCAGTTCTTC.

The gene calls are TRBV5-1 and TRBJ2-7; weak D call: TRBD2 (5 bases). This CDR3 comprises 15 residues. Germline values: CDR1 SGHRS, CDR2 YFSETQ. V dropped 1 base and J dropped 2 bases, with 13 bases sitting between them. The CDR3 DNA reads TGCGCCAGCAGCTTGTCACGGGGTATCGCCTACGAGCAGTACTTC. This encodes CASSLSRGIAYEQYF.

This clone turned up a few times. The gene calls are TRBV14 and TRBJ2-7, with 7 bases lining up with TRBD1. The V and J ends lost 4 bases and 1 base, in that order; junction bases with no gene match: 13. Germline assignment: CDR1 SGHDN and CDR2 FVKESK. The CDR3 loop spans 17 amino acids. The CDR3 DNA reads TGTGCCAGCAGCCCTACACAGGGGTTGGTGAATTCCTACGAGCAGTACTTC. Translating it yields CASSPTQGLVNSYEQYF.